This TCR beta chain was identified during a study of shared clonotypes between healthy human individuals. Whole-study context: For every donor, three CD4 naive, three CD4 memory, two CD8 naive and one CD8 memory plates were used.

General study results and limits: Naive subsets usually exceeded memory subsets in estimated richness.

This clone appeared many times. Its antigen is still unknown. At the deep level, the assay was run. Only in-frame clones appear in the TCRdb table, and some are missing; sequencing was by immunoSEQ multiplex PCR. The sample contains nearly 750,000 clones, over 60% of which appear only once. Germline V CDR1 and CDR2: KGHSH, LQKENI. V dropped 5 bases and J dropped 6 bases, with 19 bases sitting between them. The CDR3 loop spans 15 amino acids. The source of this sequence is a woman aged 25 to 39 in good health. The chain carries TRBV18 and TRBJ1-2, with D possibly being TRBD1 (5 bases). Sequenced sample: memory CD4+ T cells sorted from blood. Subset noted: CD45RA-negative fraction. CDR3 in amino acids: CASSISQGRENGYTF. The CDR3 DNA reads as TGTGCCAGCTCAATCTCCCAGGGCCGCGAAAATGGCTACACCTTC.